The T cell receptor (beta chain) under discussion was sequenced for a study of control samples from healthy donors and cancer patients. This CDR3 region has 16 residues. V lost 4 bases and J lost 9, with 20 bases in between. CDR1 is SGDLS, CDR2 YYNGEE, per germline. This table comes from immunoSEQ multiplex PCR, and its TCRdb copy is limited to in-frame clones, with some not included. In the table there are about 120,000 clones, approximately 90% of which are singletons. Sequencing was done on a sample of blood. J is TRBJ1-6 and V is TRBV9, with D hard to call. This sequence was found in a woman between 45 and 65 years old in good health. CDR3 sequence reads: CASSPSGRSVVSPLHF. For the CDR3, the DNA is TGTGCCAGCAGCCCGAGCGGGAGATCGGTGGTTTCACCCCTCCACTTT.